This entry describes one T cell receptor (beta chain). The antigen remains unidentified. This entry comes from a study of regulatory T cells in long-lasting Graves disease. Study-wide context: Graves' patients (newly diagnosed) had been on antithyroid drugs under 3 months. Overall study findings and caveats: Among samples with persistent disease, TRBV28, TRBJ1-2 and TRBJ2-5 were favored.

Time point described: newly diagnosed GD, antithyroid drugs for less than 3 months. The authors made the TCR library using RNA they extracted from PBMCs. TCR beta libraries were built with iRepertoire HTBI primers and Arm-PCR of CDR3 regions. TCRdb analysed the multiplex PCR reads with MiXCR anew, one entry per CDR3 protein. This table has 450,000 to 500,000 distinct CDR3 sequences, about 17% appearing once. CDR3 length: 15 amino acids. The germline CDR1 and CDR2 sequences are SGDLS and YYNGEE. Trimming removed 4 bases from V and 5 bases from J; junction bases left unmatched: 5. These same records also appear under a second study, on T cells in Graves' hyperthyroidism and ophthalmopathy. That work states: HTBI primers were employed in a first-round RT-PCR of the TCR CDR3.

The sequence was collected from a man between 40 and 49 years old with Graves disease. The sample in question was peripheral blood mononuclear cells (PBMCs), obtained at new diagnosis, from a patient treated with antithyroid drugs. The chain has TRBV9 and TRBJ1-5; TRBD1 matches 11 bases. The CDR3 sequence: CASSRTGGLDQPQHF. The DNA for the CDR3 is TGTGCCAGCAGCAGGACAGGGGGCTTGGATCAGCCCCAGCATTTT.